The 24 T cell receptor beta chains reported below all come from one sample, sequenced in a study of blood T cell repertoires in COVID-19. The data were produced by immunoSEQ multiplex PCR, yet TCRdb's version contains in-frame clones alone and is incomplete. This sample yields 130,000 or so clones, of which about 80% are seen a single time; 9.5% to 15% belongs to the top ten. The sample was peripheral blood. The receptors were gathered from a woman aged 55-69 years with acute or convalescent COVID-19.

The chain joins TRBV30 to TRBJ2-3, with 8 bases identical to TRBD2. With V trimmed by 5 bases and J by 9 bases, 7 bases remained unmatched. Germline V gene sequence: CDR1 GTSNPN, CDR2 SVGIG (reference sequence). The CDR3 runs 12 residues. The CDR3 spells CAWGRGARTQYF. DNA for the CDR3: TGTGCCTGGGGGCGGGGGGCAAGAACGCAGTATTTT.

The chain links TRBV3-1 (or the pseudogene TRBV3-2) to TRBJ2-1; D is unclear. The V end lost 1 base, the J end lost 7 bases, and 8 bases lay between the germline ends. Germline assignment: CDR1 LGHDT and CDR2 YNNKEL (reference sequence). This CDR3 spans 13 amino acids. In DNA form, the CDR3 reads TGTGCCAGCAGCCAAGTGCCCGGGAATGAGCAGTTCTTC. As protein: CASSQVPGNEQFF.

Here the CDR3 reads CASSQVSLATEQFF. CDR3 in DNA: TGTGCCAGCAGCCAAGTGTCTCTAGCTACTGAGCAGTTCTTC. The chain recombines TRBV4-2 with TRBJ2-1, with a weak D call TRBD2 (5 bases). V lost 1 base and J 9 bases, leaving 13 bases between the germline ends. The germline CDR1 and CDR2 sequences are LGHNA and YNFKEQ. The CDR3 totals 14 residues.

This clone was observed once. The chain carries TRBV2 and TRBJ1-1; 8 bases line up with TRBD1. This CDR3 spans 13 amino acids. Germline values: CDR1 SNHLY, CDR2 FYNNEI. V shed 5 bases and J 5 bases; nucleotides not matched to a gene: 4. CDR3 region: CASSTGGRTEAFF. CDR3 sequence (DNA): TGTGCCAGCAGTACAGGGGGGAGGACTGAAGCTTTCTTT.

The J gene is TRBJ2-4, the V gene TRBV19, with D unclear. The CDR3 has 14 amino acids. Germline CDR1 is LNHDA and CDR2 is SQIVND (reference sequence). V shed 1 base and J shed 8 bases, with 12 bases lying between them. As DNA, the CDR3 is TGTGCCAGTAGTATAGGAGGCGGTGCGGACATTCAGTACTTC. Translated: CASSIGGGADIQYF. Full variable domain (missing parts from reference TRBV19 and TRBJ2-4): DGGITQSPKYLFRKEGQNVTLSCEQNLNHDAMYWYRQDPGQGLRLIYYSQIVNDFQKGDIAEGYSVSREKKESFPLTVTSAQKNPTAFYLCASSIGGGADIQYFGAGTRLSVL.

This chain links TRBV12-5 with TRBJ1-1, with 8 bases lining up with TRBD1. CDR1 and CDR2 (germline): LGHNT, FRNRAP. CDR3 length: 19 amino acids. With V trimmed by 8 bases and J by 1 base, 21 bases remained unmatched. CDR3 in amino acids: CASLFRRTGREGGNTEAFF. The CDR3 DNA reads as TGTGCTAGTTTGTTCCGTCGGACAGGGAGGGAAGGCGGGAACACTGAAGCTTTCTTT.

The V gene is TRBV12-5, the J gene TRBJ1-3; the match to TRBD1 covers 7 bases. Germline CDR1 and CDR2: LGHNT and FRNRAP. Trimming took 4 bases from V and 4 from J; bases not matched to a gene: 16. CDR3 length equals 18 residues. CDR3 amino acids: CASGWFRFSGGYGNTIYF. In nucleotides, the CDR3 is TGTGCTAGTGGTTGGTTTAGATTCTCAGGGGGTTACGGAAACACCATATATTTT.

V is TRBV3-1 (or the pseudogene TRBV3-2) and J is TRBJ2-5; 8 bases line up with TRBD1. There are 14 residues in the CDR3. V was clipped by 4 bases and J by 1 base; unmatched bases: 2. Per germline, CDR1 LGHDT and CDR2 YNNKEL (reference sequence). CDR3 amino acids: CASSRTGGQETQYF. Here the CDR3 DNA reads TGTGCCAGCAGCCGCACAGGGGGCCAAGAGACCCAGTACTTC.

This clone has just one count. This chain connects TRBV19 to TRBJ1-5; D is undetermined. Deletions cut 5 bases from V and 7 bases from J, with 12 bases between. The CDR3 is made up of 13 amino acids. Germline loops: CDR1 LNHDA, CDR2 SQIVND (reference sequence). The CDR3 DNA reads TGTGCCAGTAGTTCACAGCCCGGCCAGCCCCAGCATTTT. As protein: CASSSQPGQPQHF.

In nucleotides, the CDR3 is TGTGCCAGCGTACGACAGCTTAGCAATCAGCCCCAGCATTTT. Translated: CASVRQLSNQPQHF. V is TRBV6-5 and J is TRBJ1-5; maybe TRBD1 (5 bases). CDR1 MNHEY and CDR2 SVGAGI come from the germline V gene. This CDR3 comprises 14 residues. V lost 8 bases and J lost 0, with 11 bases in between.

V is TRBV6-6 and J is TRBJ2-7, with 7 bases that match TRBD1. This CDR3 has 13 residues. CDR1 is MNHNY and CDR2 is SVGAGI in the germline V gene (reference sequence). J was trimmed by 7 bases and V by 5 bases; bases with no gene match: 8. CDR3 in DNA: TGTGCCAGCAGTCGGACAGGCCTGGGGGAGCAGTACTTC. As protein: CASSRTGLGEQYF.

The CDR3 here is CASSFRGAGNTIYF. The CDR3 region has the DNA TGTGCCAGCAGCTTCCGGGGGGCTGGAAACACCATATATTTT. The chain joins TRBV5-4 to TRBJ1-3; a weak D match, TRBD1 (5 bases). This CDR3 contains 14 residues. CDR1 is SGHNT, CDR2 YYREEE, per germline (reference sequence). V was clipped by 2 bases and J by 2 bases, with 8 bases between them.

This clone was observed once. This sequence joins TRBV7-2 and TRBJ2-1; D gene uncertain. This CDR3 is 13 amino acids long. Trimming took 4 bases from V and 7 from J, leaving 11 bases between them. Germline V gene data show CDR1 as SGHTA and CDR2 as FQGNSA. Here the CDR3 DNA reads TGTGCCAGCAGCTACCATACAGTGAATGAGCAGTTCTTC. Translating it yields CASSYHTVNEQFF.

The chain uses TRBV29-1 and TRBJ1-3; D is uncertain. Trimming cost V 4 bases and J 1 base, with 8 bases left between them. Germline loops: CDR1 SQVTM, CDR2 ANQGSEA. The CDR3 contains 13 residues. The CDR3 here is CSVVSGSGNTIYF. CDR3 coding DNA: TGCAGCGTTGTTTCGGGGTCTGGAAACACCATATATTTT. Variable domain in full (rest from reference TRBV29-1 and TRBJ1-3): SAVISQKPSRDICQRGTSLTIQCQVDSQVTMMFWYRQQPGQSLTLIATANQGSEATYESGFVIDKFPISRPNLTFSTLTVSNMSPEDSSIYLCSVVSGSGNTIYFGEGSWLTVV.

The table lists this clone with a count of one. V usage is TRBV5-4 and J usage is TRBJ2-7, with 9 bases identical to TRBD1. The CDR3 has 17 amino acids. J was trimmed by 3 bases and V by 0 bases; bases with no gene match: 10. CDR1 is SGHNT, CDR2 YYREEE, per germline (reference sequence). The CDR3 loop is CASSLGGGQGPFYEQYF. For the CDR3, the DNA is TGTGCCAGCAGCTTGGGGGGGGGACAGGGACCCTTCTACGAGCAGTACTTC.

V and J are TRBV21-1 and TRBJ2-1; the D call of TRBD2 is as the table states it, not checked on the DNA. TRBV21-1 is assigned pseudogene status. The CDR3 length is 16 residues. CDR3 sequence: CASSSRDYLDHNEQFF. The CDR3 DNA follows: TGTGCCAGCAGCTCCCGGGACTACCTGGACCACAATGAGCAGTTCTTC.

The CDR3 DNA is TGTGCCAGCAGTGGGCAGGGGGCACACGACTATGGCTACACCTTC. This codes for CASSGQGAHDYGYTF. V gene TRBV2 combines with J gene TRBJ1-2; 8 bases are shared with TRBD1. From germline, CDR1 is SNHLY and CDR2 FYNNEI. The V segment lost 4 bases and the J segment 3 bases; nucleotides outside the gene matches: 7. There are 15 residues in the CDR3.

This clone was seen a few times. The J gene is TRBJ1-1, the V gene TRBV6-5; 7 bases match TRBD1. The germline CDR1 and CDR2 sequences are MNHEY and SVGAGI. V was pared by 6 bases and J by 1 base, with 8 bases of the junction left unmatched. The CDR3 covers 15 residues. CDR3 region: CASRWTGPTNTEAFF. The CDR3 DNA reads TGTGCCAGCAGATGGACAGGCCCCACGAACACTGAAGCTTTCTTT.

This sequence joins TRBV12-3 or TRBV12-4 and TRBJ2-1; 9 bases match TRBD1. V was clipped by 5 bases and J by 8 bases; unmatched bases: 4. The CDR3 runs to 13 residues. CDR3 residues: CASSLGQGHEQFF. CDR3 DNA: TGTGCCAGCAGTCTGGGACAGGGCCATGAGCAGTTCTTC.

The chain couples TRBV7-8 to TRBJ2-5; possibly TRBD2 for D (6 bases). From germline, CDR1 is SGHVS and CDR2 FQNEAQ. CDR3 length equals 17 residues. Deletions cut 0 bases from V and 1 base from J, with 15 bases between. The CDR3 loop is CASSLAVGGRIQETQYF. The CDR3 nucleotides are TGTGCCAGCAGCTTAGCAGTCGGGGGACGGATCCAAGAGACCCAGTACTTC.

This sequence joins TRBV3-1 (or the pseudogene TRBV3-2) and TRBJ2-3, with D possibly matching TRBD1 (5 bases). Germline CDR1 reads LGHDT; CDR2 reads YNNKEL (reference sequence). CDR3 length: 13 residues. The V and J ends lost 5 bases and 3 bases respectively, with 9 bases between them. The CDR3 protein is CASSVGVTDTQYF. The CDR3 DNA reads as TGTGCCAGCAGCGTAGGGGTAACAGATACGCAGTATTTT.

This chain uses TRBV7-8 with TRBJ1-3; D remains unclear. Trimming removed 4 bases at V and 2 bases at J, with 12 bases between. CDR3 length: 15 residues. Germline CDR1 and CDR2: SGHVS and FQNEAQ. CDR3: CASSSQTYAGNTIYF. As DNA, the CDR3 is TGTGCCAGCAGCTCCCAAACCTACGCTGGAAACACCATATATTTT.

This chain links TRBV14 with TRBJ1-6; D remains unclear. V was pared by 5 bases and J by 6 bases, with 14 bases between. Looked up from germline, CDR1 is SGHDN and CDR2 is FVKESK. This CDR3 has 15 residues. CDR3 loop: CASSTRLQLNSPLHF. CDR3 nucleotides: TGTGCCAGCAGCACTCGTCTACAGCTTAATTCACCCCTCCACTTT.

This chain connects TRBV9 to TRBJ1-2; D remains unclear. Per the germline V gene, CDR1 is SGDLS and CDR2 is YYNGEE. The CDR3 consists of 14 residues. The V gene lost 4 bases and the J gene lost 2 bases, with 12 bases spanning the gap. This CDR3 reads CASSPSPGNYGYTF. The CDR3 DNA is TGTGCCAGCAGCCCTAGTCCGGGGAACTATGGCTACACCTTC.